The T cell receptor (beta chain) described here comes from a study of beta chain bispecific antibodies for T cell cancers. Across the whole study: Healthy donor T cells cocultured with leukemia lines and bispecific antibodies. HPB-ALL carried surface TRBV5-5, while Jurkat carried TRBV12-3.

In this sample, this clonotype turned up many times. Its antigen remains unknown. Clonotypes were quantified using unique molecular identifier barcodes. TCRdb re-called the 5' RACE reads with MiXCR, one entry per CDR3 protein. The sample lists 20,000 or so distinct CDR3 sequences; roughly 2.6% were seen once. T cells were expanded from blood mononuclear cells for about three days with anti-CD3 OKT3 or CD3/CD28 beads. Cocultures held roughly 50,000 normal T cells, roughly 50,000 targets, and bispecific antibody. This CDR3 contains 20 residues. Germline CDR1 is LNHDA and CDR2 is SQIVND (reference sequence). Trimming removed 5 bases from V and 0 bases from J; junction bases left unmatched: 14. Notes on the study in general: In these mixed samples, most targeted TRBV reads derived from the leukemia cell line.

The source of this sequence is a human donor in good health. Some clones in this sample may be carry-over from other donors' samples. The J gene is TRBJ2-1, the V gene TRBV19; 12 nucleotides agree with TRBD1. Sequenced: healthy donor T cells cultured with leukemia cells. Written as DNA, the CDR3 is TGTGCCAGTAGTGTCGGGACAGGGGGCTTCGGCGGGGGCTCCTACAATGAGCAGTTCTTC. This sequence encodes CASSVGTGGFGGGSYNEQFF.